The T cell receptor (beta chain) described here comes from a study of post-analysis software for immune sequencing data. Study-level information: Clinical courses comprised relapsing-remitting, secondary progressive and progressive-relapsing multiple sclerosis. Study-wide results and limits: Those with multiple sclerosis, the patient group, showed significantly lower normalized Chao1 diversity than controls. The five TRBV segments detected at higher frequency in patients than in controls included TRBV5-6, TRBV5-1 and TRBV20-1. Samples from one preparation batch, clustered by F measure, grouped strongly together.

Researchers reported that TCR beta cDNA libraries carried unique molecular identifiers. With roughly 0.9 to 10 million T cells as the source, roughly 0.5 million cDNA molecules resulted. From the PCR reads, TCRdb called clonotypes with MiXCR, one entry per CDR3 protein. This sample has around 700,000 distinct CDR3 sequences, with approximately 59% found just once. Notes on this clonotype: Antigen: not known.

V gave up 1 base and J gave up 7 bases, with 19 bases separating them. Germline V gene data show CDR1 as DFQATT and CDR2 as SNEGSKA (reference sequence). The CDR3 has 16 amino acids. The chain employs TRBV20-1 and TRBJ1-4; D is possibly TRBD1 (6 bases). Sequenced sample: blood. The origin of this receptor is a girl aged 2-10 years with multiple sclerosis. CDR3 amino acids: CSARGSAAGEGEKLFF. CDR3 DNA sequence: TGCAGTGCTAGAGGATCAGCGGCAGGGGAGGGTGAAAAACTGTTTTTT.